This record looks at one T cell receptor beta chain sequence and its context. Its antigen is as yet unknown. The CDR3 is 17 residues long. After removal of 7 bases from V and 0 bases from J, the junction contained 12 bases not matched to a gene. In germline, CDR1 is MNHEY, CDR2 SMNVEV (reference sequence). PCR primers comprised 60 Vbeta and 13 Jbeta primers. The assay was immunoSEQ multiplex PCR, and TCRdb's table has in-frame clones only and misses some. Of roughly 200,000 clones in the sample, 70% to 85% were seen once. The data stem from a study of cytomegalovirus exposure and HLA in healthy donors. Findings and limits, study-wide: HLA alleles showed associations with fewer than 20,000 TCR beta sequences in a later analysis, at a 0.05 false discovery rate. Apparent HLA restriction characterized most CMV-associated TCR beta chains in a later analysis. The classifier, whose performance was assessed in both the original and validation cohorts, reportedly diagnosed cytomegalovirus status with high specificity and sensitivity.

Each donor was healthy, and each was a bone marrow donor. The chain carries TRBV27 and TRBJ2-4; 7 bases are shared with TRBD1. This TCR was recovered from a middle-aged woman in good health and CMV-seronegative. The sequencing sample was made of PBMCs. The CDR3 is CASTPGPGQLAKNIQYF. CDR3 in DNA: TGTGCCAGCACCCCGGGCCCGGGACAGCTAGCCAAAAACATTCAGTACTTC.